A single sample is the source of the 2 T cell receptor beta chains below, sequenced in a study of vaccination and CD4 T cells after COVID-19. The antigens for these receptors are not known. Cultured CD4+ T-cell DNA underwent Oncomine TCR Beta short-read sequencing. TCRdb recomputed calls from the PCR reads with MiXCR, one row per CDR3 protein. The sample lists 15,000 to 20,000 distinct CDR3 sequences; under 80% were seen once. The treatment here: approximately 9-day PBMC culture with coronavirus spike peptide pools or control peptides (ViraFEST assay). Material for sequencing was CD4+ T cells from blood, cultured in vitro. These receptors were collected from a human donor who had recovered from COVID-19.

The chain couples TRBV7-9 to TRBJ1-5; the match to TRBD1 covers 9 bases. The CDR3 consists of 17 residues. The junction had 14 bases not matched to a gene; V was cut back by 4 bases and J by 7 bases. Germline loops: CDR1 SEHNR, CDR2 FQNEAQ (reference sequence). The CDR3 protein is CASSSGPGQGREQPQHF. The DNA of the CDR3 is TGTGCCAGCAGCTCCGGCCCGGGACAGGGCAGAGAACAGCCCCAGCATTTT. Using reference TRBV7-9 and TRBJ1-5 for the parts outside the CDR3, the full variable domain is DTGVSQNPRHKITKRGQNVTFRCDPISEHNRLYWYRQTLGQGPEFLTYFQNEAQLEKSRLLSDRFSAERPKGSFSTLEIQRTEQGDSAMYLCASSSGPGQGREQPQHFGDGTRLSIL.

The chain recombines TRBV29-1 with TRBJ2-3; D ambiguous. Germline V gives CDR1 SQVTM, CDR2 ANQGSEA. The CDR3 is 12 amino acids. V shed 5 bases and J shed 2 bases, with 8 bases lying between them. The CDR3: CSVFESTDTQYF. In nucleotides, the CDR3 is TGCAGCGTTTTCGAGTCCACAGATACGCAGTATTTT.